This T cell receptor (beta chain) was identified in a study of patients and donors after allogeneic stem cell transplantation. TCRdb itself ran the RT-PCR reads through MiXCR, one entry per CDR3 protein. Here the sample spans 100,000 to 120,000 distinct CDR3 sequences, 35% being singletons. The CDR3 sequence is 14 residues long. V lost 3 bases to trimming and J lost 3 bases, with 12 bases between them. Germline CDR1 reads DFQATT; CDR2 reads SNEGSKA (reference sequence). The TCR sequence derives from a human donor who was either an allogeneic HSCT recipient or a stem cell or donor lymphocyte infusion donor (not recorded which). It is not recorded whose cells these are; they may come from a transplant donor. The rearrangement uses TRBV20-1 and TRBJ2-4, with D perhaps matching TRBD1 or TRBD2 (5 bases each). Sequenced: blood, either unsorted or a sorted T cell fraction (not recorded which). CDR3 amino acids: CSARFLGDKNIQYF. The CDR3 DNA follows: TGCAGTGCTAGGTTTCTGGGGGACAAAAACATTCAGTACTTC.